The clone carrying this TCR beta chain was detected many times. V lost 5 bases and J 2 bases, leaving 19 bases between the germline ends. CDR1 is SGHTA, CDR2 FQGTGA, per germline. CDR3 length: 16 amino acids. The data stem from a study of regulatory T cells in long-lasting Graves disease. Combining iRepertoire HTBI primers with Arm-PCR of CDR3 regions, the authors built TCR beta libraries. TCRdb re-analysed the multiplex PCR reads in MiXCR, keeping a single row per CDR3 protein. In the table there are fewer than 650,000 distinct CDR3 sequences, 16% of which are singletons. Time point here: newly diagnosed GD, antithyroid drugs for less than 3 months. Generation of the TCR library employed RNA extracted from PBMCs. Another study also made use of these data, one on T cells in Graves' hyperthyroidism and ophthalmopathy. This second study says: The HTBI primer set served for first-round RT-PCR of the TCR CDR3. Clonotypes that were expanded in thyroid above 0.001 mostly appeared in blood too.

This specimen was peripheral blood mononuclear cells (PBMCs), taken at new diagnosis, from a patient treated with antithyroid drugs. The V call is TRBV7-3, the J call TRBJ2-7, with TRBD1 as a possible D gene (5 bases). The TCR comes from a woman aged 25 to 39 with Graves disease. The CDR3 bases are TGTGCCAGCAGCCGCGACCCAGGGATACAAGCCTACGAGCAGTACTTC. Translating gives CASSRDPGIQAYEQYF.